The T cell receptor beta chain under discussion was sequenced for a study of identical twins. Overall study findings and caveats: When twins shared out-of-frame alpha sequences, those sequences had excess low generation probability.

Donors uniformly comprised healthy Caucasians. TCRdb used MiXCR to reprocess the 5' RACE reads, holding one entry per CDR3 protein. Of roughly 750,000 distinct CDR3 sequences in the sample, around 20% were seen once. Germline V CDR1 and CDR2: MNHNS, SASEGT. Trimming cost V 7 bases and J 1 base; bases outside gene matches: 4. The CDR3 runs 14 residues. This clonotype was observed a few times. Its cognate antigen is unknown. These records were also assigned to another study, of T cells expressing NK-cell markers. This second study notes: Also leading the CD3+CD56-NKG2C+ fraction in a handful of donors were these clonotypes. No clear determination of HCMV specificity was made for expanded NKG2C+ T cell clones.

This receptor was obtained from a woman aged 18-29 years in good health. The rearrangement uses TRBV6-1 and TRBJ2-3, with 8 bases identical to TRBD2. Sequenced sample: PBMCs. As DNA, the CDR3 is TGTGCCAGCACCCTGCGGGGGGGCACAGATACGCAGTATTTT. Its translation: CASTLRGGTDTQYF.